This T cell receptor (beta chain) was recorded in a study of blood T cell repertoires in COVID-19 (dated by TCRdb to about 2020). Broadly, across the study: Samples covering the acute and convalescent phases of COVID-19 were provided by collaborators in the United States, Italy and Spain. HLA class I and class II types, where available, came from metadata supplied by the sample provider rather than from assay-based typing. Sample metadata almost always included a de-identified subject ID, COVID-19 status, age in years and sex. A freely available public database, intended as a resource for researchers studying the immune response to SARS-CoV-2, is where the repertoires were released. Deeply sampled blood TCRbeta repertoires from subjects exposed to, actively infected with, or recovered from COVID-19 were included in the dataset. The prospective study material was composed of cDNA or gDNA derived from T cells, B-cell-depleted T cells, or PBMCs. Samples came from the ongoing ImmuneRACE study (first 160 participants) plus 1,254 subjects from 6 global collaborators.

One collaborating source in Seattle enrolled patients during active infection and followed them longitudinally through the course of disease. Collaborating institutions collected whole blood in K2EDTA tubes following their own protocols. For TCRbeta analysis, collaborators shipped samples as frozen whole blood, isolated PBMCs, or DNA extracted from either of those sample types. Findings and caveats that apply to the study as a whole: The quantity of clinical and demographic metadata differed by source and by participant and was supplied without curation.

TCRbeta CDR3 regions were amplified from genomic DNA by means of the immunoSEQ Assay, a bias-controlled multiplex PCR. Concerning the study's data processing: Nucleated cell counts per sample were estimated from amplification of reference gene primers within the assay. To quantify the absolute abundance of each unique TCRbeta CDR3 rearrangement, sequence reads were collapsed and filtered. Productive Simpson clonality was computed per sample as the square root of Simpson's diversity index over productive rearrangements. TCRdb took this table from immuneACCESS and kept in-frame rearrangements with V and J called. Such tables lack part of the clones; where checked against another copy, unresolved V genes explain under half of the gap, and the rest is unexplained. For V, J and clone size, that table is used; D and trimming come from the DNA. Present in this sample are approximately 70,000 clones, approximately 73% of which were seen just once. The top ten constitute about 16% of the sample.

In regard to this clone: The antigen this receptor binds is unknown. No clone much larger than this one lies a single base away; base qualities are absent.

The CDR3 covers 14 residues, taking in both the cysteine and the phenylalanine. Kept here is only the CDR3 DNA, which spans 42 bases and is read in frame from base 1. A distance of 8 bases separates the germline ends of V and J, which lose 0 bases and 2 bases respectively. Sequences SGHRS (CDR1) and YFSETQ (CDR2) are obtained from the germline V gene. The TCR sequence derives from a man aged 55 to 70 with COVID-19, enrolled during active disease. The sample was peripheral blood. In this chain, TRBV5-1 is recombined with TRBJ2-5; 6 matching bases give a weak D call of TRBD1. The CDR3 region reads CASSLGTEQETQYF. The nucleotide sequence reads TGCGCCAGCAGCTTGGGGACAGAACAAGAGACCCAGTACTTC.